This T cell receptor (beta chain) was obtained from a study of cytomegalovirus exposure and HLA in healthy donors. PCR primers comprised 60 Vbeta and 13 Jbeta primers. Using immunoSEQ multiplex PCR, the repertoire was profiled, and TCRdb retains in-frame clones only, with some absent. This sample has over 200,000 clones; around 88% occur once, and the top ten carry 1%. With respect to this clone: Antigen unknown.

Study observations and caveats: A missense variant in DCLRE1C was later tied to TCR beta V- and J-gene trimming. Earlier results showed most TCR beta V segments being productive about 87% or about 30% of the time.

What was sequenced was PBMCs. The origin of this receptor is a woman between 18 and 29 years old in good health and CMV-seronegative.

CDR3 protein: CASSTGNTGELFF. The CDR3 DNA follows: TGTGCCAGTAGTACAGGGAACACCGGGGAGCTGTTTTTT. The genes are TRBV19 and TRBJ2-2; no firm D call. The CDR3 spans 13 residues. The germline V gene has CDR1 LNHDA and CDR2 SQIVND (reference sequence). V was clipped by 4 bases and J by 1 base, with 4 bases between them.